A single sample is the source of the 24 T cell receptor beta chains below, sequenced in a study of blood T cell repertoires in COVID-19. Some clones are missing from TCRdb's copy, which holds only in-frame ones; the method was immunoSEQ multiplex PCR. This table holds around 200,000 clones, approximately 87% found once. Sequencing was carried out using PBMCs or T cells enriched from blood (not recorded which). The receptors originated from a woman in her forties or fifties in a cohort exposed to, infected with or recovered from COVID-19 (not recorded which).

The rearrangement joins TRBV3-1 (or the pseudogene TRBV3-2) to TRBJ2-5; TRBD1 agrees at 8 bases. With 4 bases clipped from V and 7 bases from J, the junction kept 5 bases outside the gene matches. CDR1 LGHDT and CDR2 YNNKEL come from the germline V gene (reference sequence). CDR3 length: 13 amino acids. CDR3 DNA sequence: TGTGCCAGCAGCCGACAGGGGTTTCGGACCCAGTACTTC. Protein: CASSRQGFRTQYF.

This clone occurred once. The chain joins TRBV30 to TRBJ1-6; D call uncertain. From germline, CDR1 is GTSNPN and CDR2 SVGIG (reference sequence). CDR3 length equals 16 residues. Trimming stripped 2 bases from V and 1 base from J, with 12 bases between. CDR3 in amino acids: CAWSLARRSYNSPLHF. CDR3 sequence (DNA): TGTGCCTGGAGTCTTGCGAGGAGATCCTATAATTCACCCCTCCACTTT.

The genes are TRBV2 and TRBJ2-3; TRBD1 matches at 7 bases. The CDR3 is made up of 15 amino acids. Germline V CDR1 and CDR2: SNHLY, FYNNEI. Trimming removed 7 bases from V and 3 bases from J; junction bases left unmatched: 10. CDR3 amino acids: CASKPDRFETDTQYF. The CDR3 DNA is TGTGCCAGCAAGCCGGACAGGTTCGAGACAGATACGCAGTATTTT.

V usage is TRBV11-2 and J usage is TRBJ2-7; TRBD1 matches at 8 bases. Trimming took 6 bases from V and 0 from J; bases not matched to a gene: 10. Germline values: CDR1 SGHAT, CDR2 FQNNGV. The CDR3 length is 16 residues. The CDR3 loop is CASRTLRGRRSYEQYF. As DNA, the CDR3 is TGTGCCAGCAGAACCCTCAGGGGGCGCCGCTCCTACGAGCAGTACTTC. The entire variable domain, with the rest obtained from reference TRBV11-2 and TRBJ2-7, is as follows: EAGVAQSPRYKIIEKRQSVAFWCNPISGHATLYWYQQILGQGPKLLIQFQNNGVVDDSQLPKDRFSAERLKGVDSTLKIQPAKLEDSAVYLCASRTLRGRRSYEQYFGPGTRLTVT.

The J gene is TRBJ1-1, the V gene TRBV7-6; TRBD1 aligns across 8 bases. The trim removed 4 bases at V and 4 bases at J, leaving 5 bases unmatched. The CDR3 covers 14 residues. Germline CDR1 and CDR2: SGHVS and FNYEAQ. CDR3 protein: CASSSEDRGTEAFF. The CDR3 DNA reads TGTGCCAGCAGCTCCGAAGACAGGGGCACTGAAGCTTTCTTT.

This chain connects TRBV15 to TRBJ2-2; 9 bases agree with TRBD1. Germline-derived CDR1 and CDR2 are LNHNV and YYDKDF (reference sequence). The CDR3 is 17 residues long. The V segment lost 0 bases and the J segment 6 bases; nucleotides outside the gene matches: 8. The CDR3, as DNA: TGTGCCACCAGCAGAGATGGGACAGGGTTGAGTTCCGGGGAGCTGTTTTTT. This encodes CATSRDGTGLSSGELFF. The entire variable domain, with the rest obtained from reference TRBV15 and TRBJ2-2, is as follows: DAMVIQNPRYQVTQFGKPVTLSCSQTLNHNVMYWYQQKSSQAPKLLFHYYDKDFNNEADTPDNFQSRRPNTSFCFLDIRSPGLGDTAMYLCATSRDGTGLSSGELFFGEGSRLTVL.

The count of this clone is one. The CDR3 DNA sequence: TGTGCCAGCAGTGAATATGGAAACACCATATATTTT. It yields the protein CASSEYGNTIYF. The chain employs TRBV2 and TRBJ1-3; no definite D call. Trimming removed 2 bases at V and 3 bases at J, with 2 bases between. Germline-derived CDR1 and CDR2 are SNHLY and FYNNEI. The CDR3 covers 12 residues.

The DNA of the CDR3 is TGTGCCAGCAGCAACGGGGGTCCGGATACGCAGTATTTT. Amino acids: CASSNGGPDTQYF. The chain combines TRBV21-1 with TRBJ2-3; the table's D call of TRBD2 was not tested on the DNA. TRBV21-1 is a documented pseudogene. The CDR3 runs 13 residues.

This clone came up many times. This CDR3 is CASSEAVDRVTQPQHF. The CDR3 coding sequence is TGTGCCAGCAGTGAAGCCGTGGACAGGGTAACTCAGCCCCAGCATTTT. The V and J genes are TRBV6-1 and TRBJ1-5; 8 bases line up with TRBD1. The CDR3 runs 16 residues. V lost 0 bases, J lost 6 bases, and 7 bases stayed unmatched. Germline values: CDR1 MNHNS, CDR2 SASEGT.

DNA for the CDR3: TGTGCCAGCAGCTTAATGACAGGGCAAGAGACCCAGTACTTC. This encodes CASSLMTGQETQYF. The V gene is TRBV7-2, the J gene TRBJ2-5; TRBD1 matches at 7 bases. Trimming cost V 2 bases and J 2 bases; bases outside gene matches: 2. CDR1 is SGHTA, CDR2 FQGNSA, per germline. The CDR3 loop spans 14 amino acids.

J is TRBJ2-3 and V is TRBV9, with D possibly TRBD2 on 5 matching bases. Trimming cost V 1 base and J 0 bases, with 9 bases left between them. This CDR3 contains 15 residues. CDR1 is SGDLS and CDR2 is YYNGEE in the germline V gene. The CDR3 loop is CASSVSGFSTDTQYF. The CDR3 DNA is TGTGCCAGCAGCGTATCGGGGTTCAGCACAGATACGCAGTATTTT.

A word on this clone: One end of the junction fails to match germline, which may point to a read error. V usage is TRBV5-1 and J usage is TRBJ2-3, with D possibly being TRBD2 (7 bases). The germline V gene encodes CDR1 SGHRS and CDR2 YFSETQ. This CDR3 comprises 15 residues. This CDR3 reads CPSSCLGGGQDTQYF. As DNA, the CDR3 is TGCCCCAGCAGCTGCCTGGGGGGGGGCCAAGATACGCAGTATTTT.

The V call is TRBV4-2, the J call TRBJ1-2; no reliable D call. Germline lookup yields CDR1 LGHNA and CDR2 YNFKEQ. This CDR3 spans 15 amino acids. V gave up 0 bases and J gave up 4 bases, with 12 bases separating them. The CDR3 sequence is CASSQDRLGFYGYTF. The CDR3 nucleotides are TGTGCCAGCAGCCAAGATCGGCTAGGCTTCTATGGCTACACCTTC.

The rearrangement links TRBV6-1 to TRBJ1-2, with D possibly TRBD1 on 6 matching bases. The CDR3 extends over 16 amino acids. V was clipped by 2 bases and J by 5 bases, with 18 bases between them. Germline CDR1 and CDR2: MNHNS and SASEGT. CDR3 sequence (DNA): TGTGCCAGCAGTGAACGGCAGGGGCCCGGCTTTTATGGCTACACCTTC. Amino acids: CASSERQGPGFYGYTF.

This chain joins TRBV4-2 and TRBJ2-5, with TRBD1 identical over 7 bases. Germline V gene data show CDR1 as LGHNA and CDR2 as YNFKEQ. The trim removed 1 base at V and 4 bases at J, leaving 6 bases unmatched. The CDR3 runs 15 residues. This CDR3 is CASSQAKGARETQYF. The DNA for the CDR3 is TGTGCCAGCAGCCAAGCTAAGGGGGCCCGAGAGACCCAGTACTTC.

This chain joins TRBV4-2 and TRBJ1-2; 7 bases align to TRBD1. The V gene end was trimmed by 2 bases and the J gene end by 2 bases; junction bases not matched to a gene: 11. The germline gives CDR1 LGHNA, CDR2 YNFKEQ. The CDR3 length is 17 residues. CDR3 nucleotides: TGTGCCAGCAGCCAAAACCCACAGGGGACCTTAAACTATGGCTACACCTTC. Protein sequence: CASSQNPQGTLNYGYTF.

The DNA for the CDR3 is TGTGCCAGCAGCTTGGCAGGGTCCGCCTCCTATAATTCACCCCTCCACTTT. It translates to CASSLAGSASYNSPLHF. This chain connects TRBV5-4 to TRBJ1-6, with D maybe TRBD1 (5 bases). The CDR3 has 17 amino acids. Germline values: CDR1 SGHNT, CDR2 YYREEE (reference sequence). V dropped 0 bases and J dropped 0 bases, with 10 bases sitting between them. The full variable domain, in which reference TRBV5-4 and TRBJ1-6 provide the parts outside the CDR3, is ETGVTQSPTHLIKTRGQQVTLRCSSQSGHNTVSWYQQALGQGPQFIFQYYREEENGRGNFPPRFSGLQFPNYSSELNVNALELDDSALYLCASSLAGSASYNSPLHFGNGTRLTVT.

This CDR3 is CASNGDRGEQYF. Written as DNA, the CDR3 is TGTGCCAGCAACGGGGACAGGGGCGAGCAGTACTTC. This rearrangement joins TRBV6-5 to TRBJ2-7; TRBD1 matches at 10 bases. The length of the CDR3 is 12 residues. Trimming cost V 7 bases and J 6 bases; bases outside gene matches: 3. Per the germline V gene, CDR1 is MNHEY and CDR2 is SVGAGI.

This clone was detected once. The chain uses TRBV7-6 and TRBJ1-3; D is unresolved. The CDR3 extends over 18 amino acids. Per the germline V gene, CDR1 is SGHVS and CDR2 is FNYEAQ. Trimming shortened V by 1 base and J by 0 bases, and 16 bases separated the two germline ends. The CDR3 loop reads CASSLERAEARSGNTIYF. In DNA form, the CDR3 reads TGTGCCAGCAGCTTAGAACGAGCAGAGGCCCGCTCTGGAAACACCATATATTTT.

CDR3 nucleotides: TGTGCCAGCAGCTTGTTAGCCGAGCAGTATTTT. Translation: CASSLLAEQYF. This chain connects TRBV5-4 to TRBJ2-3, with D uncertain. Trimming shortened V by 1 base and J by 11 bases, and 8 bases separated the two germline ends. Germline V CDR1 and CDR2: SGHNT, YYREEE (reference sequence). This CDR3 contains 11 residues.

The CDR3 coding sequence is TGTGCCAGCAGCGCCGGGACACCGAGGGTCAATGAGCAGTTCTTC. Its translation is CASSAGTPRVNEQFF. The rearrangement joins TRBV7-2 to TRBJ2-1; possible D gene TRBD1, 6 bases. The CDR3 totals 15 residues. V lost 5 bases and J 6 bases, leaving 17 bases between the germline ends. The V gene's germline CDR1 is SGHTA and CDR2 FQGNSA.

This clone came up a few times. V usage is TRBV11-2 and J usage is TRBJ1-2; 7 nucleotides agree with TRBD1. CDR3 length: 15 residues. The J segment lost 3 bases and the V segment lost 5 bases, leaving 9 bases of the junction unmatched. Germline CDR1 reads SGHAT; CDR2 reads FQNNGV. Written as DNA, the CDR3 is TGTGCCAGCAGCGCCCGAGACAGGGTCTACTATGGCTACACCTTC. Protein: CASSARDRVYYGYTF. Based on the CDR3 plus reference TRBV11-2 and TRBJ1-2, the full variable domain is EAGVAQSPRYKIIEKRQSVAFWCNPISGHATLYWYQQILGQGPKLLIQFQNNGVVDDSQLPKDRFSAERLKGVDSTLKIQPAKLEDSAVYLCASSARDRVYYGYTFGSGTRLTVV.

Many counts were recorded for this clone. The chain joins TRBV11-2 to TRBJ2-5; no firm D call. Germline CDR1 SGHAT, CDR2 FQNNGV. The CDR3 has 12 amino acids. V lost 6 bases and J lost 0, with 5 bases in between. The CDR3 loop reads CASSSYQETQYF. The CDR3 DNA follows: TGTGCCAGCAGTTCGTACCAAGAGACCCAGTACTTC.

This rearrangement joins TRBV2 to TRBJ1-5; a possible D gene is TRBD1 (5 bases). Per germline, CDR1 SNHLY and CDR2 FYNNEI. The length of the CDR3 is 13 residues. Trimming stripped 3 bases from V and 6 bases from J, with 9 bases between. For the CDR3, the DNA is TGTGCCAGCAGTGAGGGGGGTAGTCAGCCCCAGCATTTT. Residues: CASSEGGSQPQHF.